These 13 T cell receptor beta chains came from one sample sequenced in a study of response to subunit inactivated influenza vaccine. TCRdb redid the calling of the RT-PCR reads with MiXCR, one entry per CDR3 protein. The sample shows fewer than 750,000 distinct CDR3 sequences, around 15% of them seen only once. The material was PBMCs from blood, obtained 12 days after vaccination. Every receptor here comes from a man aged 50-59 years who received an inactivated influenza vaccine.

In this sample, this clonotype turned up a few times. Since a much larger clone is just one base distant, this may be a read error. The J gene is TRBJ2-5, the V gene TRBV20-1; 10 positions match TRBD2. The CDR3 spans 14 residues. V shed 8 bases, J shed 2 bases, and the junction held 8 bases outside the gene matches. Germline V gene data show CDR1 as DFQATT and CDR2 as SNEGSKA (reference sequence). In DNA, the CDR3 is TGCAGTTCTACCATACTAGCGGGACAAGAGACCCAGTACTTC. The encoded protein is CSSTILAGQETQYF.

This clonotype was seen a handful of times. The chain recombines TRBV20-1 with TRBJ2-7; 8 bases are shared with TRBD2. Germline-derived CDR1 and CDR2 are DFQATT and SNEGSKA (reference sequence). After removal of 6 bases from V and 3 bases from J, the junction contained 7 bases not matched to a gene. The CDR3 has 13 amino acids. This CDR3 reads CSASTSGDYEQYF. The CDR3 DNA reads TGCAGTGCCAGTACTAGCGGAGACTACGAGCAGTACTTC.

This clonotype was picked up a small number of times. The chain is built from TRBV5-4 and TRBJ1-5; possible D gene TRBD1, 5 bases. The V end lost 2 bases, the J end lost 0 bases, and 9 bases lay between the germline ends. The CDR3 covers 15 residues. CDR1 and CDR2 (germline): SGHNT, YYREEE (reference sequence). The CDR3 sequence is CASSFKGYSNQPQHF. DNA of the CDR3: TGTGCCAGCAGCTTTAAGGGGTATAGCAATCAGCCCCAGCATTTT.

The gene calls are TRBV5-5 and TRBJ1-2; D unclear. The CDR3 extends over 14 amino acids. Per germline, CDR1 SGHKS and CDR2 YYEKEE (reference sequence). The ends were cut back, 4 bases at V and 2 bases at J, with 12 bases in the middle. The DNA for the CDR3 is TGTGCCAGCAGCCCGAGTTTGGGGAACTATGGCTACACCTTC. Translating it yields CASSPSLGNYGYTF.

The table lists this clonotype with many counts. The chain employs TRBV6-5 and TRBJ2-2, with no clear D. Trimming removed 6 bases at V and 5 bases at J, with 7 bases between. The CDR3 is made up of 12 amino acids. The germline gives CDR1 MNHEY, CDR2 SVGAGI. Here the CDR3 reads CASSQGTGELFF. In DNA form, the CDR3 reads TGTGCCAGCAGCCAAGGGACCGGGGAGCTGTTTTTT.

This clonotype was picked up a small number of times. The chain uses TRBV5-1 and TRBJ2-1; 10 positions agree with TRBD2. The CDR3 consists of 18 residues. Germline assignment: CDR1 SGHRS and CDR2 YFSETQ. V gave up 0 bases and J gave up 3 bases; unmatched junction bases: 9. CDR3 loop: CASSLGWQREGDYNEQFF. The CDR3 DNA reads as TGCGCCAGCAGCTTGGGCTGGCAGCGGGAGGGGGACTACAATGAGCAGTTCTTC. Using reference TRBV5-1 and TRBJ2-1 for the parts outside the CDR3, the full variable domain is KAGVTQTPRYLIKTRGQQVTLSCSPISGHRSVSWYQQTPGQGLQFLFEYFSETQRNKGNFPGRFSGRQFSNSRSEMNVSTLELGDSALYLCASSLGWQREGDYNEQFFGPGTRLTVL.

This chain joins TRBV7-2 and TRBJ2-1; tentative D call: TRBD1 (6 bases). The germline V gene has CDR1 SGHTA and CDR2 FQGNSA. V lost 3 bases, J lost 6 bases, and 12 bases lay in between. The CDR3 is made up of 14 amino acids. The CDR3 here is CASSFIDRSNEQFF. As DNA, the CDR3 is TGTGCCAGCAGCTTTATCGACAGGTCCAATGAGCAGTTCTTC.

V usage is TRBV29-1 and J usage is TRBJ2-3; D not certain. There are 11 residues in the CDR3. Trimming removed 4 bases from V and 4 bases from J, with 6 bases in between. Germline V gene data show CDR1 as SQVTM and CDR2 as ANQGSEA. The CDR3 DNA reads TGCAGCGTTGCGCAGGCAGATACGCAGTATTTT. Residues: CSVAQADTQYF.

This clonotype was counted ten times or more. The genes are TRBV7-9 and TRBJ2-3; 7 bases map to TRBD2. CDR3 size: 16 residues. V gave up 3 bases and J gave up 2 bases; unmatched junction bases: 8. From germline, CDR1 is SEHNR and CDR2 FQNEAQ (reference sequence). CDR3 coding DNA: TGTGCCAGCAGCTTCCCAGCGGGACGGGCCACAGATACGCAGTATTTT. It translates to CASSFPAGRATDTQYF.

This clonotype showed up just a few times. Written as DNA, the CDR3 is TGTGCCAGCAGCCGACCCGGCGGCAGGGGAGGCGCCGGGGAGCTGTTTTTT. Protein: CASSRPGGRGGAGELFF. The V gene is TRBV3-1, the J gene TRBJ2-2; either TRBD1 or TRBD2 may supply D (6 bases each). Trimming cost V 4 bases and J 6 bases, with 21 bases left between them. The CDR3 consists of 17 residues. CDR1 and CDR2 from the germline V gene are LGHDT and YNNKEL (reference sequence).

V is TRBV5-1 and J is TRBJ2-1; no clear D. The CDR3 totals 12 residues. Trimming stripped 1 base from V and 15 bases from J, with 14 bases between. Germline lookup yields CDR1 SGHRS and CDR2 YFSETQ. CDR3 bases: TGCGCCAGCAGCTTGACAGCCCCGACGCTGTTCTTC. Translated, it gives CASSLTAPTLFF.

As DNA, the CDR3 is TGTGCCAGCTCACCCGGACTCACGGCTAATGAAAAACTGTTTTTT. This sequence encodes CASSPGLTANEKLFF. V gene TRBV18 combines with J gene TRBJ1-4; D not resolved. This CDR3 has 15 amino acids. Per the germline V gene, CDR1 is KGHSH and CDR2 is LQKENI. The ends were cut back, 3 bases at V and 3 bases at J, with 11 bases in the middle.

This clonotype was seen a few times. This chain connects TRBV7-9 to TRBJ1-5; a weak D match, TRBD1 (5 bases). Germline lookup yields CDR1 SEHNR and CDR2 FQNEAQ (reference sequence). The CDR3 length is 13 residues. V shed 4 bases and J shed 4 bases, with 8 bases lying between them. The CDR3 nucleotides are TGTGCCAGCAGCTCGGCAGGGAATCAGCCCCAGCATTTT. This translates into CASSSAGNQPQHF.